This paragraph reports one TCR beta chain. This specimen belongs to a study of blood T cell repertoires in COVID-19. Study information: Sample material is recorded as cDNA or gDNA derived from T cells, B-cell-depleted T cells, or PBMCs.

V was clipped by 3 bases and J by 5 bases; unmatched bases: 4. This CDR3 region has 14 residues. Germline V CDR1 and CDR2: ENHRY, SYGVKD. Study members were between 18 and 89 years old and lived in over 20 US regions. All recovered Cohort 3 donors got two negative PCRs, got clearance, or saw symptom resolution. Measured with immunoSEQ multiplex PCR; TCRdb has only the in-frame clones, and not every one. The table lists some 120,000 clones, around 83% of them singletons. The chain carries TRBV10-3 and TRBJ2-5, with 9 bases lining up with TRBD1. The sample comprised PBMCs or T cells enriched from blood (not recorded which). The TCR was taken from a young man who had recovered from COVID-19. The DNA for the CDR3 is TGTGCCATCAGTGATTCGACAGGGGGGGAGACCCAGTACTTC. It is translated as CAISDSTGGETQYF.